This T cell receptor beta chain emerged from a study of cytomegalovirus exposure and HLA in healthy donors. The CDR3 extends over 16 amino acids. The V and J ends lost 2 bases and 6 bases, in that order; junction bases with no gene match: 6. The germline V gene encodes CDR1 SGHTA and CDR2 FQGTGA. The PCR employed 60 Vbeta primers together with 13 Jbeta primers. Assay: immunoSEQ multiplex PCR; the TCRdb copy retains only in-frame clones and omits some. The repertoire holds under 40,000 clones, with roughly 80% as singletons. This clone was counted once. This chain connects TRBV7-3 to TRBJ2-2; TRBD1 matches 10 bases. Sequencing was done on a sample of PBMCs. The sequence derives from a woman between 40 and 50 years old in good health and CMV-seronegative. This CDR3 reads CASSLGDRGESGELFF. CDR3 coding DNA: TGTGCCAGCAGCTTAGGGGACAGGGGAGAGTCCGGGGAGCTGTTTTTT.